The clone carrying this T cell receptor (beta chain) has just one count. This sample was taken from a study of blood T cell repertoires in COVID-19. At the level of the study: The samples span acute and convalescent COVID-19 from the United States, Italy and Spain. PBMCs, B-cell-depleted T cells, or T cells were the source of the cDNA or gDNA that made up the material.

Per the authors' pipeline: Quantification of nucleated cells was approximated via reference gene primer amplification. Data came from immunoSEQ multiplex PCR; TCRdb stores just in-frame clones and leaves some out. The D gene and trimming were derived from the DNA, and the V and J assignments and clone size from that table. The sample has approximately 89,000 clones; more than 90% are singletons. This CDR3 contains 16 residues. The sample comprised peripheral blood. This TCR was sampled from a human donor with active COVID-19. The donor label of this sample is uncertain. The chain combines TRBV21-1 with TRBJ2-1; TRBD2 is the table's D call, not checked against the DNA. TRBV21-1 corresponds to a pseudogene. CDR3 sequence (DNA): TGTGCCAGCAGCACGGGAGTAGCGGGGCGGAAAAATGAGCAGTTCTTC. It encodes CASSTGVAGRKNEQFF.